Shown below are 32 T cell receptor beta chains from a single sample sequenced in a study of cytomegalovirus exposure and HLA in healthy donors. Use of 60 Vbeta and 13 Jbeta primers characterized the PCR. Assay: immunoSEQ multiplex PCR; the TCRdb copy retains only in-frame clones and omits some. This sample has roughly 150,000 clones, with 82% found just once. The source material was PBMCs. Receptors originate from a girl aged 2-10 years in good health and CMV-seropositive.

This rearrangement joins TRBV6-5 to TRBJ1-1; possible D gene TRBD1, 6 bases. V lost 2 bases and J 1 base, leaving 11 bases between the germline ends. CDR3 length: 15 residues. CDR1 is MNHEY, CDR2 SVGAGI, per germline. CDR3 loop: CASSYTQGRNTEAFF. The CDR3 region has the DNA TGTGCCAGCAGTTACACCCAGGGGAGGAACACTGAAGCTTTCTTT.

The chain uses TRBV5-1 and TRBJ1-1, with 12 bases that match TRBD1. Per the germline V gene, CDR1 is SGHRS and CDR2 is YFSETQ. The V segment lost 0 bases and the J segment 4 bases; nucleotides outside the gene matches: 10. This CDR3 is built from 18 residues. DNA for the CDR3: TGCGCCAGCAGCTTGGGTTTCCGAGGGGGACAGGGGGCCACTGAAGCTTTCTTT. Translating gives CASSLGFRGGQGATEAFF.

The rearrangement links TRBV10-1 to TRBJ2-1, with TRBD2 matching 7 bases. Germline-derived CDR1 and CDR2 are WNHNN and SYGVQD (reference sequence). V was pared by 2 bases and J by 4 bases, with 5 bases of the junction left unmatched. The length of the CDR3 is 15 residues. For the CDR3, the DNA is TGCGCCAGCAGTGAGCGCCTAGCGGATTACAATGAGCAGTTCTTC. This translates into CASSERLADYNEQFF.

The chain couples TRBV2 to TRBJ1-1, with no clear D. The germline V and J ends were trimmed by 2 bases and 1 base, with 11 bases remaining between them. Germline loops: CDR1 SNHLY, CDR2 FYNNEI. The CDR3 consists of 15 residues. Written as DNA, the CDR3 is TGTGCCAGCAGTGAATATTTGGCTGGGAACACTGAAGCTTTCTTT. Translation gives CASSEYLAGNTEAFF.

J is TRBJ2-7 and V is TRBV27; the D is unclear. The CDR3 spans 13 residues. From germline, CDR1 is MNHEY and CDR2 SMNVEV (reference sequence). V was trimmed by 6 bases and J by 1 base, leaving 10 bases between them. The CDR3 protein is CASRSVESYEQYF. DNA for the CDR3: TGTGCCAGCAGGTCGGTTGAGTCCTACGAGCAGTACTTC.

This chain connects TRBV4-1 to TRBJ2-2; D is perhaps TRBD2 (5 bases). Germline V gives CDR1 MGHRA, CDR2 YSYEKL. The CDR3 extends over 19 amino acids. The V end was cut by 2 bases, the J end by 0 bases, with 19 bases between. This CDR3 is CASSQSWERRTSNTGELFF. CDR3 coding DNA: TGCGCCAGCAGCCAATCGTGGGAGAGGCGGACTTCGAACACCGGGGAGCTGTTTTTT.

This chain connects TRBV5-1 to TRBJ2-5; TRBD1 aligns across 11 bases. This CDR3 comprises 15 residues. J lost 5 bases, V lost 4 bases, and 7 bases had no gene match. Germline lookup yields CDR1 SGHRS and CDR2 YFSETQ. CDR3 coding DNA: TGCGCCAGCAGCCTCGGACAGGGGGCAACCGAGACCCAGTACTTC. It is translated as CASSLGQGATETQYF.

Only a few counts were recorded for this clone. The chain employs TRBV5-7 and TRBJ1-2; no firm D call. Being an ORF, TRBV5-7 has a function that is uncertain. V lost 2 bases, J lost 4 bases, and 12 bases lay in between. The CDR3 runs 14 residues. CDR3 region: CASSLGGRPYGYTF. CDR3 coding DNA: TGTGCCAGCAGCTTAGGTGGCAGGCCCTATGGCTACACCTTC.

The genes are TRBV6-6 and TRBJ1-3, with TRBD1 identical over 10 bases. CDR1 and CDR2 (germline): MNHNY, SVGAGI (reference sequence). V dropped 6 bases and J dropped 0; count of bases not matched to a gene: 5. The CDR3 is made up of 16 amino acids. CDR3 in DNA: TGTGCCAGCAGGGGACAGGGGATCAACTCTGGAAACACCATATATTTT. Translating gives CASRGQGINSGNTIYF.

V and J are TRBV25-1 and TRBJ2-7, with 9 bases matching TRBD1. The CDR3 consists of 16 residues. J gave up 1 base and V 1 base, and 5 bases lay outside the gene matches. CDR1 MGHDK and CDR2 SYGVNS come from the germline V gene. The CDR3 region is CASSELGQGISYEQYF. CDR3 in DNA: TGTGCCAGCAGTGAATTGGGACAGGGCATTTCCTACGAGCAGTACTTC.

CDR3: CASSPSRGLRTDTQYF. CDR3 DNA sequence: TGTGCCAGCAGCCCCTCCAGGGGGCTTAGGACAGATACGCAGTATTTT. This chain links TRBV5-4 with TRBJ2-3, with 8 nucleotides matching TRBD1. The germline V gene encodes CDR1 SGHNT and CDR2 YYREEE (reference sequence). CDR3 size: 16 residues. The ends lost 4 bases at V and 3 bases at J; junction bases unmatched: 10. The variable domain in full, completed from reference TRBV5-4 and TRBJ2-3, reads ETGVTQSPTHLIKTRGQQVTLRCSSQSGHNTVSWYQQALGQGPQFIFQYYREEENGRGNFPPRFSGLQFPNYSSELNVNALELDDSALYLCASSPSRGLRTDTQYFGPGTRLTVL.

The V and J genes are TRBV6-5 and TRBJ2-7; no reliable D call. Trimming shortened V by 6 bases and J by 2 bases, and 14 bases separated the two germline ends. Germline V gene sequence: CDR1 MNHEY, CDR2 SVGAGI. The CDR3 is 14 amino acids. The CDR3 is CASRPPGLTYEQYF. CDR3 DNA sequence: TGTGCCAGCAGACCCCCGGGTTTAACCTACGAGCAGTACTTC.

This clone appeared a single time. The CDR3 DNA sequence: TGCGCCAGCAGGAGGTTAGAGACCGGGGAGCTGTTTTTT. This translates into CASRRLETGELFF. This chain uses TRBV10-2 with TRBJ2-2; D gene unclear. Trimming removed 6 bases from V and 5 bases from J, with 10 bases in between. CDR3 length equals 13 residues. Germline V lookup: CDR1 WSHSY, CDR2 SAAADI.

This rearrangement joins TRBV27 to TRBJ1-1, with D possibly being TRBD1 (5 bases). Germline CDR1 is MNHEY and CDR2 is SMNVEV (reference sequence). The CDR3 is 15 residues long. V was cut by 5 bases and J by 1 base, with 14 bases left in between. The CDR3 is CASSPYGGGNTEAFF. The DNA for the CDR3 is TGTGCCAGCAGTCCCTACGGGGGAGGGAACACTGAAGCTTTCTTT.

This chain joins TRBV10-2 and TRBJ2-1, with unresolved D. In germline, CDR1 is WSHSY, CDR2 SAAADI. The CDR3 totals 12 residues. Trimming removed 7 bases at V and 9 bases at J, with 13 bases between. The CDR3 DNA follows: TGCGCCAGCACCTTTAGCTTGTTTGAGCAGTTCTTC. Encoded protein: CASTFSLFEQFF.

The chain has TRBV30 and TRBJ2-7, with 9 bases fitting TRBD1. The CDR3 covers 13 residues. J lost 2 bases, V lost 8 bases, and 7 bases had no gene match. The germline CDR1 and CDR2 sequences are GTSNPN and SVGIG (reference sequence). This CDR3 is CASRDRATYEQYF. The CDR3 DNA reads TGTGCCAGTCGGGACAGGGCGACCTACGAGCAGTACTTC.

This clone was observed a single time. This sequence joins TRBV5-6 and TRBJ1-2, with 8 bases lining up with TRBD1. The CDR3 totals 14 residues. Germline V gives CDR1 SGHDT, CDR2 YYEEEE. The trim removed 0 bases at V and 4 bases at J, leaving 2 bases unmatched. The CDR3 sequence is CASSLDRGGYGYTF. The CDR3 DNA is TGTGCCAGCAGCTTGGACAGGGGGGGCTATGGCTACACCTTC.

The chain has TRBV4-1 and TRBJ1-5, with a weak D call TRBD1 (5 bases). Per germline, CDR1 MGHRA and CDR2 YSYEKL. With 0 bases removed from V and 8 bases from J, the gap between germline ends came to 20 bases. This CDR3 is built from 17 residues. Here the CDR3 DNA reads TGCGCCAGCAGCCAAGATCACGCGGCCAGGGCTTGGGAGCCCCAGCATTTT. Translating gives CASSQDHAARAWEPQHF.

The genes are TRBV27 and TRBJ2-7; 10 bases map to TRBD2. The germline V gene encodes CDR1 MNHEY and CDR2 SMNVEV (reference sequence). V trimming: 3 bases; J trimming: 6 bases; junction bases outside the gene matches: 8. This CDR3 has 15 amino acids. The CDR3 loop reads CASSLLAGVPPEQYF. DNA for the CDR3: TGTGCCAGCAGTTTGCTAGCGGGAGTCCCACCCGAGCAGTACTTC.

The CDR3 nucleotides are TGTGCCAGCAGCTCCATAGGACAGCCCAATCAGCCCCAGCATTTT. This encodes CASSSIGQPNQPQHF. V gene TRBV9 combines with J gene TRBJ1-5; D is perhaps TRBD1 (6 bases). Germline CDR1 reads SGDLS; CDR2 reads YYNGEE. The ends were cut back, 4 bases at V and 3 bases at J, with 14 bases in the middle. The CDR3 has 15 amino acids. The entire variable domain, with the rest obtained from reference TRBV9 and TRBJ1-5, is as follows: DSGVTQTPKHLITATGQRVTLRCSPRSGDLSVYWYQQSLDQGLQFLIQYYNGEERAKGNILERFSAQQFPDLHSELNLSSLELGDSALYFCASSSIGQPNQPQHFGDGTRLSIL.

This clone was counted a few times. This sequence joins TRBV5-6 and TRBJ2-2; no definite D call. Between the trimmed V and J ends, which lost 1 base and 6 bases, there was a span of 4 bases. From germline, CDR1 is SGHDT and CDR2 YYEEEE. The CDR3 covers 12 residues. The CDR3 region has the DNA TGTGCCAGCAGCTTGCTGTCCGGGGAGCTGTTTTTT. Amino acids: CASSLLSGELFF.

V is TRBV30 and J is TRBJ2-3; D call uncertain. CDR3 length: 12 amino acids. Germline-derived CDR1 and CDR2 are GTSNPN and SVGIG (reference sequence). The V and J ends lost 2 bases and 6 bases respectively, with 9 bases between them. CDR3 protein: CAWSPPRDTQYF. CDR3 coding DNA: TGTGCCTGGAGTCCCCCTCGGGATACGCAGTATTTT. The whole variable domain, filled in from reference TRBV30 and TRBJ2-3, reads SQTIHQWPATLVQPVGSPLSLECTVEGTSNPNLYWYRQAAGRGLQLLFYSVGIGQISSEVPQNLSASRPQDRQFILSSKKLLLSDSGFYLCAWSPPRDTQYFGPGTRLTVL.

The chain combines TRBV28 with TRBJ2-2; D gene ambiguous. Germline V gene sequence: CDR1 MDHEN, CDR2 SYDVKM. Deletions cut 3 bases from V and 6 bases from J, with 8 bases between. CDR3 length equals 13 residues. CDR3 DNA: TGTGCCAGCAGTTTTGTCGGTCCCGGGGAGCTGTTTTTT. Amino acid sequence: CASSFVGPGELFF.

The CDR3, as DNA: TGTGCCAGCAGCCCAGGGTTGATCACTGAAGCTTTCTTT. Its translation is CASSPGLITEAFF. The chain uses TRBV7-6 and TRBJ1-1; D is possibly TRBD1 (5 bases). CDR3 length equals 13 residues. Trimming shortened V by 5 bases and J by 4 bases, and 11 bases separated the two germline ends. Germline V lookup: CDR1 SGHVS, CDR2 FNYEAQ.

This chain joins TRBV2 and TRBJ2-5, with 8 nucleotides matching TRBD2. The length of the CDR3 is 14 residues. From germline, CDR1 is SNHLY and CDR2 FYNNEI. J gave up 1 base and V 6 bases, and 4 bases lay outside the gene matches. The CDR3: CASRATSGQETQYF. The DNA for the CDR3 is TGTGCCAGCAGGGCCACTAGCGGCCAAGAGACCCAGTACTTC.

The rearrangement links TRBV5-4 to TRBJ2-3, with unresolved D. Per germline, CDR1 SGHNT and CDR2 YYREEE (reference sequence). Trimming shortened V by 2 bases and J by 6 bases, and 7 bases separated the two germline ends. The CDR3 spans 12 residues. CDR3 region: CASSFISDTQYF. CDR3 nucleotides: TGTGCCAGCAGCTTTATATCGGATACGCAGTATTTT. The variable domain in full, completed from reference TRBV5-4 and TRBJ2-3, reads ETGVTQSPTHLIKTRGQQVTLRCSSQSGHNTVSWYQQALGQGPQFIFQYYREEENGRGNFPPRFSGLQFPNYSSELNVNALELDDSALYLCASSFISDTQYFGPGTRLTVL.

V gene TRBV5-1 combines with J gene TRBJ2-5, with 9 bases matching TRBD2. The length of the CDR3 is 14 residues. The germline CDR1 and CDR2 sequences are SGHRS and YFSETQ. V gave up 1 base and J gave up 5 bases; unmatched junction bases: 3. CDR3 protein: CASSLRLAGETQYF. CDR3 nucleotides: TGCGCCAGCAGCTTGAGGCTAGCGGGGGAGACCCAGTACTTC.

The rearrangement uses TRBV29-1 and TRBJ2-5; 8 bases line up with TRBD1. The CDR3 consists of 15 residues. The V segment lost 7 bases and the J segment 2 bases; nucleotides outside the gene matches: 12. Germline V lookup: CDR1 SQVTM, CDR2 ANQGSEA. CDR3 bases: TGCAGCGCCGTAACCGGGACAGGACATCAAGAGACCCAGTACTTC. This encodes CSAVTGTGHQETQYF.

The V gene is TRBV18, the J gene TRBJ1-5; D is unresolved. Germline values: CDR1 KGHSH, CDR2 LQKENI. This CDR3 has 16 residues. V was clipped by 1 base and J by 2 bases, with 12 bases between them. The CDR3 is CASSPQERYGNQPQHF. CDR3 nucleotides: TGTGCCAGCTCACCACAGGAGAGGTATGGCAATCAGCCCCAGCATTTT.

The chain carries TRBV29-1 and TRBJ2-4; no clear D gene. Deletions cut 4 bases from V and 0 bases from J, with 10 bases between. The CDR3 spans 14 residues. Looked up from germline, CDR1 is SQVTM and CDR2 is ANQGSEA. The CDR3 coding sequence is TGCAGCGTTGTCCCTCCCCTAGCCAAAAACATTCAGTACTTC. As protein: CSVVPPLAKNIQYF.

V gene TRBV18 combines with J gene TRBJ2-2, with D tentatively TRBD1 (5 bases). The germline V gene has CDR1 KGHSH and CDR2 LQKENI. V was pared by 10 bases and J by 0 bases, with 15 bases between. There are 15 residues in the CDR3. The CDR3 DNA follows: TGTGCCACCTCCCCCCAGGGTCCGAACACCGGGGAGCTGTTTTTT. Translating it yields CATSPQGPNTGELFF.

This clone has a handful of counts. The chain couples TRBV19 to TRBJ2-1; 14 bases match TRBD2. Trimming took 5 bases from V and 5 from J; bases not matched to a gene: 14. The CDR3 is 19 residues long. Germline CDR1 LNHDA, CDR2 SQIVND (reference sequence). The CDR3, as DNA: TGTGCCAGTAGTCTTAGGACTAGCGGGAGGTCCAGGCATAACAATGAGCAGTTCTTC. Residues: CASSLRTSGRSRHNNEQFF.